Shown below are 12 T cell receptor beta chains from a single sample sequenced in a study of blood T cell repertoires in COVID-19. Data came from immunoSEQ multiplex PCR; TCRdb stores just in-frame clones and leaves some out. Of around 450,000 clones detected, roughly 87% appear once; the ten largest clones hold nearly 2%. Sequenced sample: PBMCs or T cells enriched from blood (not recorded which). Receptors originate from a woman younger than 30 with acute COVID-19.

The chain recombines TRBV27 with TRBJ1-6; 8 bases agree with TRBD1. In germline, CDR1 is MNHEY, CDR2 SMNVEV (reference sequence). The V gene end was trimmed by 3 bases and the J gene end by 7 bases; junction bases not matched to a gene: 5. CDR3 length equals 15 residues. CDR3: CASSLGRGLNSPLHF. The CDR3, as DNA: TGTGCCAGCAGTTTGGGCAGGGGGCTAAATTCACCCCTCCACTTT.

The genes are TRBV2 and TRBJ2-7, with 7 nucleotides matching TRBD1. V shed 6 bases, J shed 1 base, and the junction held 12 bases outside the gene matches. The CDR3 covers 16 residues. CDR1 and CDR2 from the germline V gene are SNHLY and FYNNEI. The CDR3 DNA is TGTGCCAGCAGCCTCACCCCCTACAGGGGATCCTACGAGCAGTACTTC. The encoded protein is CASSLTPYRGSYEQYF.

V is TRBV7-8 and J is TRBJ1-2; 7 nucleotides line up with TRBD1. CDR3 length: 15 residues. Germline V CDR1 and CDR2: SGHVS, FQNEAQ. V trimming: 4 bases; J trimming: 5 bases; junction bases outside the gene matches: 10. This chain's CDR3 is CASSSMLQGVYGYTF. Written as DNA, the CDR3 is TGTGCCAGCAGCTCAATGCTGCAGGGGGTGTATGGCTACACCTTC.

This clone was counted once. The rearrangement links TRBV2 to TRBJ2-1; D is possibly TRBD2 (6 bases). CDR1 is SNHLY, CDR2 FYNNEI, per germline. V was cut by 6 bases and J by 0 bases, with 12 bases left in between. The CDR3 runs to 15 residues. The CDR3 here is CASSPRAGSYNEQFF. In DNA, the CDR3 is TGTGCCAGCAGCCCCAGAGCGGGCTCCTACAATGAGCAGTTCTTC.

This clone was seen only once. The V call is TRBV7-8, the J call TRBJ1-4; 8 nucleotides agree with TRBD1. V lost 5 bases and J lost 8; bases outside the gene matches: 10. CDR3 length equals 15 residues. CDR1 and CDR2 from the germline V gene are SGHVS and FQNEAQ. In nucleotides, the CDR3 is TGTGCCAGCAGCGTAGAAGGCAGGGGGCGGGAAAAACTGTTTTTT. Amino acids: CASSVEGRGREKLFF.

The CDR3 DNA sequence: TGTGCCAGCAGCTTAGATTCTGGAGCCGGGGAGACCCAGTACTTC. It translates to CASSLDSGAGETQYF. V usage is TRBV7-2 and J usage is TRBJ2-5, with D unclear. The germline gives CDR1 SGHTA, CDR2 FQGNSA. V was shortened by 1 base and J by 5 bases, with 14 bases between the two germline ends. This CDR3 comprises 15 residues.

V and J are TRBV12-3 or TRBV12-4 and TRBJ2-1; TRBD2 matches at 9 bases. J was trimmed by 8 bases and V by 4 bases; bases with no gene match: 3. This CDR3 has 13 residues. CDR3 nucleotides: TGTGCCAGCAGTTCGACTAGCGGAGATGAGCAGTTCTTC. This sequence encodes CASSSTSGDEQFF.

This rearrangement joins TRBV7-3 to TRBJ2-7, with a possible D match to TRBD2 (6 bases). The V and J ends lost 0 bases and 2 bases respectively, with 17 bases between them. Germline lookup yields CDR1 SGHTA and CDR2 FQGTGA. The CDR3 has 17 residues. CDR3 loop: CASSLTWGGEGTYEQYF. The CDR3 region has the DNA TGTGCCAGCAGCTTAACGTGGGGAGGTGAAGGGACCTACGAGCAGTACTTC. Looking up the rest from reference TRBV7-3 and TRBJ2-7 gives the full variable domain: GAGVSQTPSNKVTEKGKYVELRCDPISGHTALYWYRQSLGQGPEFLIYFQGTGAADDSGLPNDRFFAVRPEGSVSTLKIQRTERGDSAVYLCASSLTWGGEGTYEQYFGPGTRLTVT.

This chain uses TRBV11-3 with TRBJ2-1; a weak D match, TRBD1 (6 bases). Germline CDR1 SGHNT, CDR2 YENEEA. The CDR3 loop spans 12 amino acids. The ends were cut back, 5 bases at V and 8 bases at J, with 10 bases in the middle. CDR3 in amino acids: CASSLQGDEQFF. DNA of the CDR3: TGTGCCAGCAGCCTACAGGGAGATGAGCAGTTCTTC.

This rearrangement joins TRBV6-6 to TRBJ2-2; 10 bases align to TRBD2. V lost 0 bases to trimming and J lost 9 bases; unmatched junction nucleotides: 7. Germline lookup yields CDR1 MNHNY and CDR2 SVGAGI (reference sequence). The CDR3 consists of 16 residues. As DNA, the CDR3 is TGTGCCAGCAGTTACTCTTTGGCTAGCGGGGGCAGGGAGCTGTTTTTT. This translates into CASSYSLASGGRELFF.

The chain carries TRBV27 and TRBJ2-7; 7 positions agree with TRBD2. The J segment lost 3 bases and the V segment lost 3 bases, leaving 8 bases of the junction unmatched. CDR3 length equals 15 residues. Germline lookup yields CDR1 MNHEY and CDR2 SMNVEV (reference sequence). The chain's CDR3 is CASSFSPGGFYEQYF. The CDR3 region has the DNA TGTGCCAGCAGTTTTTCGCCGGGGGGATTCTACGAGCAGTACTTC.

This clone has a handful of counts. This chain connects TRBV15 to TRBJ2-1; TRBD2 matches 8 bases. This CDR3 contains 15 residues. The V and J ends lost 1 base and 9 bases, in that order; junction bases with no gene match: 8. Germline CDR1 reads LNHNV; CDR2 reads YYDKDF (reference sequence). The CDR3 bases are TGTGCCACCAGCAGAGCACAGGGACTAGTGATTGAGCAGTTCTTC. Its translation is CATSRAQGLVIEQFF.